These 32 T cell receptor beta chains originate from one sample sequenced in a study of blood T cells in healthy people across ages. Next came a second PCR, run for about 6 to 12 cycles, which used a sample-barcoded 5' primer along with a J-beta primer mix. Via MiXCR, TCRdb re-called the 5' RACE reads, giving one row per CDR3 protein. The data contain some 880,000 distinct CDR3 sequences, roughly 34% of them singletons. Sequenced material: blood. The receptors were gathered from a man in his late teens or twenties in good health.

This clonotype has a single count. The V call is TRBV4-3, the J call TRBJ2-1, with 13 positions matching TRBD2. V shed 0 bases, J shed 5 bases, and the junction held 10 bases outside the gene matches. Germline CDR1 LGHNA, CDR2 YSLEER. This CDR3 spans 19 amino acids. The CDR3 DNA reads TGCGCCAGCAGCCAAGAAGACCGCACTAGCGGGGGGGCTAACAATGAGCAGTTCTTC. It specifies CASSQEDRTSGGANNEQFF.

This rearrangement joins TRBV9 to TRBJ2-7; weak D call: TRBD2 (5 bases). V was pared by 3 bases and J by 5 bases, with 12 bases between. The germline V gene has CDR1 SGDLS and CDR2 YYNGEE. This CDR3 contains 13 residues. The CDR3 DNA sequence: TGTGCCAGCAGCGGGGGTAGCGTGGACGAGCAGTACTTC. Its protein product is CASSGGSVDEQYF.

A few counts support this clonotype. V and J are TRBV7-9 and TRBJ1-6; tentatively, D is TRBD1 (5 bases). Germline CDR1 and CDR2: SEHNR and FQNEAQ (reference sequence). V lost 5 bases and J 4 bases, leaving 15 bases between the germline ends. This CDR3 comprises 16 residues. This CDR3 reads CASSGSGTRYNSPLHF. The CDR3 bases are TGTGCCAGCAGCGGCTCGGGGACGCGGTATAATTCACCCCTCCACTTT.

The chain recombines TRBV6-6 with TRBJ1-2, with D possibly being TRBD1 (5 bases). Germline loops: CDR1 MNHNY, CDR2 SVGAGI (reference sequence). The CDR3 has 12 amino acids. Trimming took off 8 bases at V and 4 bases at J, with 11 bases between the two ends. The chain's CDR3 is CASRGGTYGYTF. For the CDR3, the DNA is TGTGCCAGCCGGGGGGGAACCTATGGCTACACCTTC.

This clonotype came up a few times. The rearrangement links TRBV9 to TRBJ2-4; perhaps TRBD1 as D (6 bases). Germline CDR1 reads SGDLS; CDR2 reads YYNGEE. This CDR3 is 18 amino acids long. V was cut by 4 bases and J by 1 base, with 21 bases left in between. Written as DNA, the CDR3 is TGTGCCAGCAGCCCTTTCCCCGATCTAAGGGGGGCCAAAAACATTCAGTACTTC. Residues: CASSPFPDLRGAKNIQYF.

This clonotype appeared a few times. The CDR3 protein is CASSLVVWGTSNQPQHF. The DNA of the CDR3 is TGTGCCAGCAGCTTAGTTGTGTGGGGGACTAGCAATCAGCCCCAGCATTTT. The V gene is TRBV7-2, the J gene TRBJ1-5; possibly TRBD1 for D (5 bases). CDR1 and CDR2 (germline): SGHTA, FQGNSA. V lost 1 base to trimming and J lost 0 bases, with 13 bases between them. The CDR3 totals 17 residues.

This clonotype was counted between two and nine times. The chain is built from TRBV5-1 and TRBJ2-7; TRBD1 matches 7 bases. In germline, CDR1 is SGHRS, CDR2 YFSETQ. V lost 3 bases, J lost 4 bases, and 7 bases stayed unmatched. The CDR3 is 14 residues long. CDR3 in amino acids: CASSYDRETYEQYF. The DNA for the CDR3 is TGCGCCAGCAGCTACGACAGGGAGACGTACGAGCAGTACTTC.

This clonotype was observed a few times. A much larger clone differs by one base, so this may be a read error. This sequence joins TRBV12-3 or TRBV12-4 and TRBJ1-5; possible D gene TRBD1, 6 bases. This CDR3 is built from 14 residues. For the CDR3, the DNA is TGTGCCAGCAGTCCAACAGGGTCCAATCGGCCCCAGCATTTT. This sequence encodes CASSPTGSNRPQHF.

The chain recombines TRBV5-1 with TRBJ2-1; 7 bases are shared with TRBD1. V lost 3 bases and J lost 3; bases outside the gene matches: 6. The CDR3 consists of 15 residues. The germline V gene encodes CDR1 SGHRS and CDR2 YFSETQ. The CDR3 DNA sequence: TGCGCCAGCAGCTACCGGGACAGAGACTACAATGAGCAGTTCTTC. It encodes CASSYRDRDYNEQFF. Filled out from reference TRBV5-1 and TRBJ2-1, the complete variable domain reads KAGVTQTPRYLIKTRGQQVTLSCSPISGHRSVSWYQQTPGQGLQFLFEYFSETQRNKGNFPGRFSGRQFSNSRSEMNVSTLELGDSALYLCASSYRDRDYNEQFFGPGTRLTVL.

A word on this clonotype: A much more abundant neighbour one base away suggests this may be a read error. DNA for the CDR3: TGTGCCAGCAGTTTACGGGGTGAAGAATCCTACGAGCAGTACTTC. Amino acids: CASSLRGEESYEQYF. The chain has TRBV12-3 or TRBV12-4 and TRBJ2-7; D is possibly TRBD2 (5 bases). The CDR3 is 15 amino acids. Trimming pared 2 bases from V and 1 base from J, leaving 12 bases between.

This clonotype was seen ten or more times. The chain employs TRBV7-2 and TRBJ1-5, with D uncertain. This CDR3 region has 13 residues. Trimming cost V 6 bases and J 5 bases, with 11 bases left between them. CDR1 is SGHTA, CDR2 FQGNSA, per germline. CDR3 nucleotide sequence: TGTGCCAGCAGTTTAAGGAGGGATCAGCCCCAGCATTTT. It translates to CASSLRRDQPQHF.

This clonotype was seen more than once but under ten times. The CDR3 DNA sequence: TGCGCCAGCAGCCAAGAGGGCCTCCGGGGCAATCAGCCCCAGCATTTT. Translating it yields CASSQEGLRGNQPQHF. The rearrangement links TRBV4-1 to TRBJ1-5; no clear D. The germline CDR1 and CDR2 sequences are MGHRA and YSYEKL. Deletions cut 0 bases from V and 2 bases from J, with 11 bases between. This CDR3 spans 16 amino acids.

Worth noting for this clonotype: One base away lies a much larger clone, so this may be a sequencing read error. Written as DNA, the CDR3 is TGTGCCGGCAGTCTCTCCCTAGGCACCGCAGGTACGCAGTATTTT. Amino acids: CAGSLSLGTAGTQYF. This chain joins TRBV28 and TRBJ2-3, with D unclear. Germline V gene lookup returns CDR1 MDHEN and CDR2 SYDVKM. CDR3 size: 15 residues.

The table lists this clonotype with a few counts. This chain links TRBV7-2 with TRBJ2-3, with D possibly being TRBD1 or TRBD2 (5 bases each). The CDR3 consists of 15 residues. The V gene lost 0 bases and the J gene lost 5 bases, with 12 bases spanning the gap. The germline gives CDR1 SGHTA, CDR2 FQGNSA. The CDR3: CASSLAGAAQDTQYF. The DNA for the CDR3 is TGTGCCAGCAGCTTAGCCGGGGCGGCTCAAGATACGCAGTATTTT.

This clonotype has ten or more counts. V gene TRBV5-1 combines with J gene TRBJ2-3; 8 nucleotides agree with TRBD1. V lost 0 bases to trimming and J lost 3 bases; unmatched junction nucleotides: 3. CDR1 is SGHRS, CDR2 YFSETQ, per germline. The CDR3 consists of 15 residues. The CDR3: CASSLDRGRTDTQYF. As DNA, the CDR3 is TGCGCCAGCAGCTTGGACAGGGGGAGGACAGATACGCAGTATTTT.

This chain uses TRBV6-2 or TRBV6-3 with TRBJ2-2; tentative D call: TRBD2 (7 bases). V was pared by 2 bases and J by 5 bases, with 21 bases between. The CDR3 runs to 18 residues. Germline V gene data show CDR1 as MNHEY and CDR2 as SVGEGT. DNA of the CDR3: TGTGCCAGCAGTTACCCGTCAAGGGGGGGCCTGGGGACCGGGGAGCTGTTTTTT. This encodes CASSYPSRGGLGTGELFF.

This clonotype was counted ten times or more. The chain carries TRBV12-3 or TRBV12-4 and TRBJ2-7; tentatively, D is TRBD1 or TRBD2 (6 bases each). The CDR3 is 14 residues long. V lost 11 bases to trimming and J lost 7 bases, with 24 bases between them. The CDR3 loop is CASTIGGGMWEQYF. The CDR3 DNA is TGTGCCTCCACGATCGGAGGGGGGATGTGGGAGCAGTACTTC.

Remarks on this clonotype: It may be a read error: a sequence one base away is much more abundant. The V and J genes are TRBV12-3 or TRBV12-4 and TRBJ2-5; 7 bases agree with TRBD2. V was clipped by 0 bases and J by 2 bases; unmatched bases: 6. The CDR3 spans 16 residues. The CDR3 region has the DNA TGTGCCAGCAGTTTAGCGCTTGGGGGGGAGCAAGAGACCCAGTACTTC. Protein sequence: CASSLALGGEQETQYF.

The gene calls are TRBV6-6 and TRBJ1-2; 8 bases fit TRBD1. The CDR3 runs to 13 residues. The junction had 2 bases not matched to a gene; V was cut back by 4 bases and J by 4 bases. Per germline, CDR1 MNHNY and CDR2 SVGAGI (reference sequence). DNA for the CDR3: TGTGCCAGCAGTTGGGACAGGCTCTATGGCTACACCTTC. Translation gives CASSWDRLYGYTF.

This clonotype appeared a few times. The chain couples TRBV7-2 to TRBJ2-5; 15 bases are a match to TRBD2. CDR1 is SGHTA and CDR2 is FQGNSA in the germline V gene. Unmatched junction bases numbered 12, after V lost 5 bases and J lost 11 bases. This CDR3 spans 16 amino acids. CDR3 sequence: CASSPGLAGGLNEQYF. CDR3 nucleotides: TGTGCCAGCAGCCCCGGACTAGCGGGGGGGCTCAATGAGCAGTACTTC.

This clonotype was observed a few times. The chain is built from TRBV2 and TRBJ1-5; 7 bases map to TRBD1. The CDR3 is 12 amino acids. Looked up from germline, CDR1 is SNHLY and CDR2 is FYNNEI. The V and J ends lost 10 bases and 4 bases, in that order; junction bases with no gene match: 4. The CDR3 DNA is TGTGCCATCCAGACAGGGAATCAGCCCCAGCATTTT. Translation: CAIQTGNQPQHF.

This clonotype came up many times. The V gene is TRBV9, the J gene TRBJ2-3; D is unresolved. CDR1 and CDR2 from the germline V gene are SGDLS and YYNGEE. CDR3 length: 13 amino acids. Trimming shortened V by 4 bases and J by 6 bases, and 12 bases separated the two germline ends. The CDR3 sequence: CASSPRYPDTQYF. The CDR3 DNA reads TGTGCCAGCAGCCCCCGATATCCGGATACGCAGTATTTT.

A note on this clonotype: At one end the junction does not follow the germline gene, possibly because of a read error. The rearrangement uses TRBV12-3 or TRBV12-4 and TRBJ2-3; 7 bases match TRBD2. The CDR3 sequence is 15 residues long. The CDR3: CASSPWGGSADTQYF. The CDR3 coding sequence is TGCGCCAGCAGTCCTTGGGGGGGGAGCGCAGATACGCAGTATTTT.

In DNA form, the CDR3 reads TGCAGCGTTCTTGGGGGGGCCAGGTTAGGAGATACGCAGTATTTT. Translating it yields CSVLGGARLGDTQYF. This chain joins TRBV29-1 and TRBJ2-3; a weak D match, TRBD2 (7 bases). From germline, CDR1 is SQVTM and CDR2 ANQGSEA. Trimming took 5 bases from V and 5 from J, leaving 20 bases between them. This CDR3 is 15 amino acids long.

The sample holds a few counts of this clonotype. V and J are TRBV7-9 and TRBJ2-3; weak D call: TRBD2 (5 bases). From germline, CDR1 is SEHNR and CDR2 FQNEAQ (reference sequence). V shed 4 bases and J shed 5 bases, with 19 bases lying between them. This CDR3 has 16 residues. CDR3 DNA sequence: TGTGCCAGCAGCTACCCGGAATCGGGGAGAGAAGATACGCAGTATTTT. Protein sequence: CASSYPESGREDTQYF.

The rearrangement links TRBV13 to TRBJ2-7; TRBD2 aligns across 9 bases. The junction had 10 bases not matched to a gene; V was cut back by 5 bases and J by 5 bases. Looked up from germline, CDR1 is PRHDT and CDR2 is FYEKMQ (reference sequence). The CDR3 is 15 amino acids. As DNA, the CDR3 is TGTGCCAGCAGCCCAAGGACTAGCGTGTCCCACGAGCAGTACTTC. Translating gives CASSPRTSVSHEQYF.

This clonotype occurred a few times. The chain recombines TRBV30 with TRBJ1-2; D possibly corresponds to TRBD1 (6 bases). The length of the CDR3 is 14 residues. Germline CDR1 and CDR2: GTSNPN and SVGIG (reference sequence). The V gene lost 1 base and the J gene lost 4 bases, with 13 bases spanning the gap. The CDR3 protein is CAWSARGGGYGYTF. CDR3 bases: TGTGCCTGGAGTGCCCGGGGGGGCGGCTATGGCTACACCTTC.

The chain combines TRBV6-5 with TRBJ1-5; D possibly corresponds to TRBD1 (6 bases). The V gene's germline CDR1 is MNHEY and CDR2 SVGAGI. With 6 bases removed from V and 4 bases from J, the gap between germline ends came to 16 bases. CDR3 length: 15 amino acids. The CDR3 coding sequence is TGTGCCAGCAGCTCAAACGGACAGCCTAATCAGCCCCAGCATTTT. As protein: CASSSNGQPNQPQHF.

This clonotype was recorded a few times. The rearrangement links TRBV29-1 to TRBJ1-4; tentative D call: TRBD1 (5 bases). The V gene's germline CDR1 is SQVTM and CDR2 ANQGSEA. Trimming removed 6 bases from V and 0 bases from J, with 11 bases in between. The CDR3 runs to 14 residues. This chain's CDR3 is CSVKTVTTNEKLFF. CDR3 in DNA: TGCAGCGTGAAGACAGTCACAACTAATGAAAAACTGTTTTTT.

This clonotype appeared many times. V usage is TRBV4-1 and J usage is TRBJ2-4; TRBD2 aligns across 12 bases. V dropped 1 base and J dropped 8; count of bases not matched to a gene: 12. The V gene's germline CDR1 is MGHRA and CDR2 YSYEKL. This CDR3 region has 18 residues. Written as DNA, the CDR3 is TGCGCCAGCAGCCAAGCCCAATCTAGCGGGGGGGCAGAAGACATTCAGTACTTC. It is translated as CASSQAQSSGGAEDIQYF.

The rearrangement links TRBV5-1 to TRBJ2-3; weak D call: TRBD2 (6 bases). This CDR3 spans 16 amino acids. Trimming removed 4 bases at V and 0 bases at J, with 15 bases between. In germline, CDR1 is SGHRS, CDR2 YFSETQ. CDR3: CASSPKPSESTDTQYF. DNA for the CDR3: TGCGCCAGCAGCCCAAAGCCTAGCGAGAGCACAGATACGCAGTATTTT.

This clonotype was recorded a few times. The V gene is TRBV6-4, the J gene TRBJ2-5; 7 bases agree with TRBD1. The CDR3 has 15 residues. Losses at the gene ends were 6 bases for V and 11 bases for J; bases not matched to a gene: 18. In germline, CDR1 is MRHNA, CDR2 SNTAGT. CDR3: CASSLVRGPYNEQYF. The CDR3 DNA sequence: TGTGCCAGCAGCTTGGTAAGGGGGCCCTACAATGAGCAGTACTTC.